One and the same sample provided the 29 T cell receptor beta chains below, sequenced in a study of metastatic and nonmetastatic thyroid tumors. TCRdb ran MiXCR on the PCR reads. The repertoire holds about 9,900 clones, with approximately 11% as singletons. Thyroid surgery was performed in patients who had received no treatment beforehand. Material for sequencing was tumor tissue. These receptors came from a female donor with papillary thyroid cancer or a benign thyroid nodule (not recorded which). Some clones in this sample may be carry-over from other donors' samples.

At least ten counts were recorded for this clone. The chain couples TRBV30 to TRBJ1-5; D might be TRBD1 (5 bases). The CDR3 loop spans 12 amino acids. Trimming stripped 6 bases from V and 9 bases from J, with 15 bases between. Germline V lookup: CDR1 GTSNPN, CDR2 SVGIG (reference sequence). CDR3 coding DNA: TGTGCCTGCCAAGCGGGTCAGGGGCCCCAGCATTTT. Protein sequence: CACQAGQGPQHF.

This clone appeared many times. The genes are TRBV20-1 and TRBJ1-1; D unclear. The germline CDR1 and CDR2 sequences are DFQATT and SNEGSKA (reference sequence). With 2 bases removed from V and 1 base from J, the gap between germline ends came to 11 bases. This CDR3 is built from 14 residues. The CDR3 DNA reads TGCAGTGCTAGAAATCAAAGGTGGAACACTGAAGCTTTCTTT. Translated: CSARNQRWNTEAFF.

CDR3 coding DNA: TGTGCCAGCAGTTTTACGACAGTTTCTGGTGGCTACACCTTC. Encoded protein: CASSFTTVSGGYTF. The chain links TRBV27 to TRBJ1-2; the D gene is possibly TRBD1 (5 bases). CDR1 and CDR2 (germline): MNHEY, SMNVEV (reference sequence). V was shortened by 3 bases and J by 7 bases, with 15 bases between the two germline ends. CDR3 length: 14 amino acids.

This clone was observed many times. This chain uses TRBV20-1 with TRBJ2-3, with 13 bases matching TRBD2. Germline CDR1 and CDR2: DFQATT and SNEGSKA (reference sequence). The CDR3 is made up of 15 amino acids. Germline trimming cut 6 bases from V and 5 bases from J; bases unmatched to any gene: 8. CDR3 amino acids: CSANGLAGVRDTQYF. The CDR3 DNA reads TGCAGTGCGAATGGACTAGCGGGAGTGAGAGATACGCAGTATTTT.

This clone was counted at least ten times. The gene calls are TRBV11-1 and TRBJ1-1; D remains ambiguous. Deletions cut 4 bases from V and 6 bases from J, with 27 bases between. Germline V gene sequence: CDR1 SGHAT, CDR2 FQDESV (reference sequence). This CDR3 spans 18 amino acids. In nucleotides, the CDR3 is TGTGCCAGCAGCTATAACCCTAAAGGACGGGGAAATTTCGCTGAAGCTTTCTTT. It translates to CASSYNPKGRGNFAEAFF.

This clone appeared many times. The gene calls are TRBV7-6 and TRBJ1-4; D remains unclear. V lost 4 bases, J lost 0 bases, and 3 bases lay in between. Germline lookup yields CDR1 SGHVS and CDR2 FNYEAQ. This CDR3 has 13 amino acids. This chain's CDR3 is CASSSATNEKLFF. The CDR3 DNA is TGTGCCAGCAGCTCCGCAACTAATGAAAAACTGTTTTTT.

This clone was counted at least ten times. The chain links TRBV30 to TRBJ2-5; D perhaps matches TRBD1 (6 bases). Germline CDR1 and CDR2: GTSNPN and SVGIG (reference sequence). The CDR3 consists of 13 residues. Trimming took off 5 bases at V and 3 bases at J, with 13 bases between the two ends. The CDR3, as DNA: TGTGCCTGGGGACCGGGACAAGAAGAGACCCAGTACTTC. Its protein is CAWGPGQEETQYF.

This clone appeared many times. V and J are TRBV28 and TRBJ2-3; 12 nucleotides line up with TRBD1. With V trimmed by 5 bases and J by 2 bases, 8 bases remained unmatched. The CDR3 consists of 17 residues. Germline V lookup: CDR1 MDHEN, CDR2 SYDVKM. For the CDR3, the DNA is TGTGCCAGCAGTGGTGTGGGACAGGGGGCAATCACAGATACGCAGTATTTT. This encodes CASSGVGQGAITDTQYF.

Ten or more counts support this clone. The chain couples TRBV19 to TRBJ2-1, with 10 bases fitting TRBD2. The germline gives CDR1 LNHDA, CDR2 SQIVND (reference sequence). V trimming: 5 bases; J trimming: 7 bases; junction bases outside the gene matches: 11. The CDR3 runs to 16 residues. CDR3 sequence: CASSASSGRGGNEQFF. In DNA form, the CDR3 reads TGTGCCAGTAGTGCCTCTAGCGGGAGAGGGGGTAATGAGCAGTTCTTC.

In this sample, this clone turned up many times. The J gene is TRBJ2-3, the V gene TRBV30, with D unresolved. CDR3 length: 13 residues. The V gene's germline CDR1 is GTSNPN and CDR2 SVGIG (reference sequence). Trimming pared 4 bases from V and 0 bases from J, leaving 8 bases between. The CDR3 protein is CAWTVTSTDTQYF. Written as DNA, the CDR3 is TGTGCCTGGACCGTCACTAGCACAGATACGCAGTATTTT.

This clone is medium-sized. This chain connects TRBV27 to TRBJ1-1; the match to TRBD1 covers 7 bases. The CDR3 sequence is 13 residues long. The V segment lost 2 bases and the J segment 8 bases; nucleotides outside the gene matches: 5. CDR1 MNHEY and CDR2 SMNVEV come from the germline V gene (reference sequence). CDR3 sequence (DNA): TGTGCCAGCAGTTTACTCCCAGGGGGAGAAGCTTTCTTT. This translates into CASSLLPGGEAFF.

At least ten counts were recorded for this clone. This sequence joins TRBV5-1 and TRBJ2-5; 13 bases align to TRBD2. Germline trimming cut 0 bases from V and 5 bases from J; bases unmatched to any gene: 13. CDR1 SGHRS and CDR2 YFSETQ come from the germline V gene. The CDR3 runs 19 residues. CDR3 nucleotides: TGCGCCAGCAGCTTGGCCAAAATACTAGCGGGGGGGCGAGAGGAGACCCAGTACTTC. It codes for CASSLAKILAGGREETQYF.

Within the sample, this clone is medium-sized. V is TRBV20-1 and J is TRBJ2-7, with 8 positions matching TRBD1. Germline V gene data show CDR1 as DFQATT and CDR2 as SNEGSKA (reference sequence). Trimming at V came to 0 bases and at J to 0 bases, leaving 4 bases not matched to a gene. The CDR3 totals 15 residues. CDR3 in DNA: TGCAGTGCTAGAGATGGGCAGGGGGCCTCCTACGAGCAGTACTTC. It codes for CSARDGQGASYEQYF.

This clone was detected many times. The genes are TRBV20-1 and TRBJ1-5; D gene uncertain. Germline V CDR1 and CDR2: DFQATT, SNEGSKA (reference sequence). Trimming took off 6 bases at V and 4 bases at J, with 13 bases between the two ends. The CDR3 length is 13 residues. The CDR3 loop is CSASSGVNQPQHF. Written as DNA, the CDR3 is TGCAGTGCATCCAGCGGGGTAAATCAGCCCCAGCATTTT.

This clone was seen repeatedly, ten times or more. The chain couples TRBV5-1 to TRBJ2-1; 8 bases match TRBD2. The CDR3 is made up of 17 amino acids. The trim removed 4 bases at V and 4 bases at J, leaving 13 bases unmatched. Germline assignment: CDR1 SGHRS and CDR2 YFSETQ. CDR3 residues: CASSPRVSGGGYNEQFF. CDR3 DNA: TGCGCCAGCAGCCCCCGGGTGTCGGGGGGGGGGTACAATGAGCAGTTCTTC.

This clone was observed at least ten times. A much bigger clone sits one base away, suggesting this may be a read error. The same CDR3 can be traced to other DNA sequences in this sample. The V gene is TRBV11-1, the J gene TRBJ2-2; 8 bases agree with TRBD1. From germline, CDR1 is SGHAT and CDR2 FQDESV (reference sequence). There are 15 residues in the CDR3. CDR3 protein: CASSPRTGIGGELFF. DNA of the CDR3: TGTGCCAGCAGCCCCCGGACAGGGATCGGCGGGGAGCTGTTCTTT.

This clone was picked up many times. The chain couples TRBV7-9 to TRBJ1-1; the match to TRBD1 covers 8 bases. The V gene's germline CDR1 is SEHNR and CDR2 FQNEAQ (reference sequence). CDR3 length equals 15 residues. V gave up 5 bases and J gave up 0 bases; unmatched junction bases: 5. The CDR3 loop reads CASSRTQGVNTEAFF. CDR3 coding DNA: TGTGCCAGCAGCCGAACACAGGGGGTGAACACTGAAGCTTTCTTT.

This clone has ten or more counts. J is TRBJ2-1 and V is TRBV6-1, with D possibly matching TRBD2 (5 bases). The CDR3 contains 13 residues. V lost 8 bases and J lost 7, with 15 bases in between. The germline gives CDR1 MNHNS, CDR2 SASEGT. The CDR3 sequence: CASSDSRGNEQFF. CDR3 in DNA: TGTGCCAGCTCCGACTCCCGGGGAAATGAGCAGTTCTTC.

This clone ranks as medium-sized. V and J are TRBV24-1 and TRBJ2-3; possible D gene TRBD2, 6 bases. CDR3 length: 15 amino acids. Germline V CDR1 and CDR2: KGHDR, SFDVKD. V was cut by 0 bases and J by 1 base, with 7 bases left in between. CDR3 DNA: TGTGCCACCAGTGATTTGCCGGGGGGCACAGATACGCAGTATTTT. Protein: CATSDLPGGTDTQYF.

This clone is medium-sized (0.01 to 0.1%). The chain has TRBV2 and TRBJ1-1; 8 bases line up with TRBD1. CDR1 SNHLY and CDR2 FYNNEI come from the germline V gene. With 7 bases clipped from V and 1 base from J, the junction kept 2 bases outside the gene matches. The CDR3 consists of 13 residues. In DNA form, the CDR3 reads TGTGCCAGCACGGACAGGGAGAACACTGAAGCTTTCTTT. Amino acid sequence: CASTDRENTEAFF.

This clone appeared a single time. The junction departs from germline at one end; a sequencing error may be responsible. The sample holds other DNA sequences that translate to the same CDR3. This sequence joins TRBV20-1 and TRBJ2-2, with 7 bases that match TRBD2. This CDR3 contains 16 residues. Looked up from germline, CDR1 is DFQATT and CDR2 is SNEGSKA (reference sequence). The CDR3 DNA sequence: TGCAGTGCTAGAGATCCTAGCGGTGCCGACACCGGAGAGCTGTTTTTT. Protein sequence: CSARDPSGADTGELFF.

This chain connects TRBV19 to TRBJ2-1, with D perhaps TRBD2 (6 bases). V was cut by 4 bases and J by 0 bases, with 13 bases left in between. This CDR3 has 16 amino acids. Germline V CDR1 and CDR2: LNHDA, SQIVND (reference sequence). This CDR3 reads CASSSGAYSSYNEQFF. The CDR3 nucleotides read TGTGCCAGTAGTAGCGGGGCGTATAGCTCCTACAATGAGCAGTTCTTC.

This clone appeared many times. This chain's CDR3 is CASSVHGGGNTIYF. CDR3 nucleotides: TGTGCCAGCAGCGTTCATGGGGGCGGAAACACCATATATTTT. The chain carries TRBV9 and TRBJ1-3; a weak D match, TRBD1 (6 bases). V gave up 2 bases and J gave up 4 bases, with 10 bases separating them. Germline lookup yields CDR1 SGDLS and CDR2 YYNGEE. The CDR3 totals 14 residues. The complete variable domain, with remaining parts taken from reference TRBV9 and TRBJ1-3, reads DSGVTQTPKHLITATGQRVTLRCSPRSGDLSVYWYQQSLDQGLQFLIQYYNGEERAKGNILERFSAQQFPDLHSELNLSSLELGDSALYFCASSVHGGGNTIYFGEGSWLTVV.

This clone was detected many times. The gene calls are TRBV4-1 and TRBJ2-7, with TRBD2 as a possible D gene (5 bases). Trimming left V 1 base short and J 5 bases short, with 12 bases between. CDR3 size: 14 residues. Germline-derived CDR1 and CDR2 are MGHRA and YSYEKL. CDR3 in amino acids: CASSQVGAGHEQYF. CDR3 nucleotide sequence: TGCGCCAGCAGCCAAGTTGGTGCGGGCCACGAGCAGTACTTC.

This clone is deemed medium-sized. Written as DNA, the CDR3 is TGTGCCAGCAGTGCAGGGAACTATGGCTACACCTTC. Its protein product is CASSAGNYGYTF. The V and J genes are TRBV25-1 and TRBJ1-2, with D perhaps matching TRBD1 (5 bases). V was pared by 4 bases and J by 2 bases, with 5 bases between. The CDR3 covers 12 residues. Germline-derived CDR1 and CDR2 are MGHDK and SYGVNS.

Within the sample, this clone is medium-sized. The rearrangement uses TRBV28 and TRBJ1-2; D gene unclear. The germline V and J ends were trimmed by 5 bases and 1 base, with 8 bases remaining between them. Per germline, CDR1 MDHEN and CDR2 SYDVKM. This CDR3 has 13 residues. The CDR3 is CASSLDGNYGYTF. The CDR3 DNA is TGTGCCAGCAGTCTAGACGGTAACTATGGCTACACCTTC.

This clone has just a few counts. The chain employs TRBV27 and TRBJ1-2; 7 nucleotides match TRBD1. Germline CDR1 MNHEY, CDR2 SMNVEV (reference sequence). This CDR3 has 15 residues. V was pared by 5 bases and J by 7 bases, with 13 bases of the junction left unmatched. The CDR3 region has the DNA TGTGCCAGCAGTATTGAGCGGACAGGAGATATTGGCTACACCTTC. It yields the protein CASSIERTGDIGYTF.

This clone was found many times. The J gene is TRBJ2-2, the V gene TRBV3-1; D is unresolved. V was pared by 4 bases and J by 0 bases, with 6 bases between. Germline CDR1 and CDR2: LGHDT and YNNKEL (reference sequence). This CDR3 comprises 14 residues. The CDR3 reads CASSPRTNTGELFF. The CDR3 DNA reads as TGTGCCAGCAGCCCCCGGACGAACACCGGGGAGCTGTTTTTT.

This clone showed up many times. The DNA of the CDR3 is TGCAGCGTTGACGGGGACAGGGGAGGCGGCTACACCTTC. It codes for CSVDGDRGGGYTF. J is TRBJ1-2 and V is TRBV29-1; TRBD1 aligns across 10 bases. In germline, CDR1 is SQVTM, CDR2 ANQGSEA. The CDR3 is 13 residues long. V lost 3 bases to trimming and J lost 8 bases; unmatched junction nucleotides: 6.